Listed here are 20 T cell receptor beta chains from one sample, sequenced in a study of cytomegalovirus exposure and HLA in healthy donors. PCR used 60 Vbeta primers and 13 Jbeta primers. This table comes from immunoSEQ multiplex PCR, and its TCRdb copy is limited to in-frame clones, with some not included. This sample has approximately 300,000 clones, with 80% to 90% found just once. Specimen: PBMCs. These receptors all stem from a woman aged 40 to 55 in good health and CMV-seropositive.

This chain connects TRBV6-1 to TRBJ1-2; 8 bases match TRBD1. The CDR3 has 15 amino acids. Germline V CDR1 and CDR2: MNHNS, SASEGT. V dropped 2 bases and J dropped 4; count of bases not matched to a gene: 6. The CDR3 loop reads CASSESGTGGYGYTF. For the CDR3, the DNA is TGTGCCAGCAGTGAATCGGGTACAGGGGGCTATGGCTACACCTTC.

The chain links TRBV9 to TRBJ2-7; D perhaps matches TRBD1 (6 bases). The CDR3 is 15 residues long. Germline-derived CDR1 and CDR2 are SGDLS and YYNGEE. The ends were cut back, 3 bases at V and 3 bases at J, with 16 bases in the middle. The chain's CDR3 is CASSEEVGAYYEQYF. The CDR3 coding sequence is TGTGCCAGCAGCGAGGAGGTGGGGGCCTACTACGAGCAGTACTTC. Using reference TRBV9 and TRBJ2-7 for the parts outside the CDR3, the full variable domain is DSGVTQTPKHLITATGQRVTLRCSPRSGDLSVYWYQQSLDQGLQFLIQYYNGEERAKGNILERFSAQQFPDLHSELNLSSLELGDSALYFCASSEEVGAYYEQYFGPGTRLTVT.

J is TRBJ1-2 and V is TRBV13; D perhaps matches TRBD1 (5 bases). CDR3 length: 14 residues. The germline V gene has CDR1 PRHDT and CDR2 FYEKMQ (reference sequence). V shed 4 bases and J shed 3 bases, with 12 bases lying between them. Here the CDR3 reads CASSSSGRDYGYTF. The CDR3 DNA is TGTGCCAGCAGCTCGTCAGGGAGGGACTATGGCTACACCTTC. Full variable domain (outside the CDR3, taken from reference TRBV13 and TRBJ1-2): AAGVIQSPRHLIKEKRETATLKCYPIPRHDTVYWYQQGPGQDPQFLISFYEKMQSDKGSIPDRFSAQQFSDYHSELNMSSLELGDSALYFCASSSSGRDYGYTFGSGTRLTVV.

The chain carries TRBV4-2 and TRBJ2-5, with D unclear. This CDR3 has 17 residues. The germline V and J ends were trimmed by 0 bases and 1 base, with 15 bases remaining between them. Germline assignment: CDR1 LGHNA and CDR2 YNFKEQ. The CDR3, as DNA: TGTGCCAGCAGCCAAGATCCCACCTCTGGGCCCCAAGAGACCCAGTACTTC. Its translation is CASSQDPTSGPQETQYF.

This clone was found once. The rearrangement joins TRBV9 to TRBJ2-3, with TRBD2 identical over 8 bases. The V segment lost 2 bases and the J segment 3 bases; nucleotides outside the gene matches: 11. The CDR3 has 17 amino acids. Germline V CDR1 and CDR2: SGDLS, YYNGEE. The CDR3 loop reads CASSVARSGSSTDTQYF. The CDR3 DNA follows: TGTGCCAGCAGCGTTGCTCGAAGCGGGAGTTCGACAGATACGCAGTATTTT.

The V and J genes are TRBV6-1 and TRBJ2-1; TRBD1 matches 11 bases. J gave up 8 bases and V 3 bases, and 3 bases lay outside the gene matches. Germline values: CDR1 MNHNS, CDR2 SASEGT. The CDR3 is 14 residues long. The CDR3 spells CASSEPGQGDEQFF. CDR3 DNA: TGTGCCAGCAGTGAGCCGGGACAGGGGGATGAGCAGTTCTTC.

For the CDR3, the DNA is TGTGCCAGCAGTCTCCGGACTAGCGGGAGCACAGATACGCAGTATTTT. Translating it yields CASSLRTSGSTDTQYF. The gene calls are TRBV27 and TRBJ2-3; 11 positions agree with TRBD2. The trim removed 5 bases at V and 0 bases at J, leaving 4 bases unmatched. Germline V gene lookup returns CDR1 MNHEY and CDR2 SMNVEV (reference sequence). CDR3 length: 16 residues.

This clone was detected only once. The chain recombines TRBV9 with TRBJ2-1; 7 bases match TRBD2. CDR1 SGDLS and CDR2 YYNGEE come from the germline V gene. The CDR3 spans 16 residues. V dropped 4 bases and J dropped 1; count of bases not matched to a gene: 8. The CDR3 here is CASSPRAGASYNEQFF. CDR3 DNA: TGTGCCAGCAGCCCCCGCGCGGGAGCATCCTACAATGAGCAGTTCTTC.

This clone is medium-sized (0.01 to 0.1%) by share. The chain joins TRBV4-2 to TRBJ2-7, with 10 bases aligning to TRBD2. The V gene end was trimmed by 0 bases and the J gene end by 7 bases; junction bases not matched to a gene: 6. Germline CDR1 and CDR2: LGHNA and YNFKEQ. The CDR3 spans 15 residues. CDR3 DNA: TGTGCCAGCAGCCAAGAGTCTAGCGGGAGTAATGAGCAGTACTTC. Its protein product is CASSQESSGSNEQYF.

The chain recombines TRBV5-6 with TRBJ2-3; no clear D. The CDR3 has 15 amino acids. Trimming cost V 0 bases and J 4 bases, with 12 bases left between them. Per germline, CDR1 SGHDT and CDR2 YYEEEE. CDR3: CASSLVRGRPDTQYF. DNA for the CDR3: TGTGCCAGCAGCTTGGTAAGAGGAAGACCAGATACGCAGTATTTT.

V is TRBV9 and J is TRBJ1-4; tentative D call: TRBD1 (6 bases). The length of the CDR3 is 14 residues. CDR1 is SGDLS, CDR2 YYNGEE, per germline. The V end lost 0 bases, the J end lost 4 bases, and 7 bases lay between the germline ends. The CDR3 DNA is TGTGCCAGCAGCGTAGGGACAGTTAATGAAAAACTGTTTTTT. It yields the protein CASSVGTVNEKLFF.

This clone was picked up a small number of times. The V gene is TRBV7-9, the J gene TRBJ1-1, with 7 bases aligning to TRBD1. This CDR3 contains 16 residues. From germline, CDR1 is SEHNR and CDR2 FQNEAQ (reference sequence). The junction had 4 bases not matched to a gene; V was cut back by 0 bases and J by 0 bases. The CDR3 loop reads CASSLARDSLNTEAFF. For the CDR3, the DNA is TGTGCCAGCAGCTTAGCAAGGGACAGTTTGAACACTGAAGCTTTCTTT.

This chain uses TRBV4-1 with TRBJ2-5, with TRBD2 matching over 12 bases. The J call may be incorrect, as the DNA end agrees better with TRBJ2-7. The CDR3 spans 16 residues. Germline loops: CDR1 MGHRA, CDR2 YSYEKL. This chain's CDR3 is CASSQDPSGRAYEQYF. Written as DNA, the CDR3 is TGCGCCAGCAGCCAAGATCCTAGCGGGAGGGCCTACGAGCAGTACTTC.

This chain uses TRBV5-1 with TRBJ2-5, with D possibly being TRBD2 (6 bases). In germline, CDR1 is SGHRS, CDR2 YFSETQ. This CDR3 is built from 15 residues. The V gene lost 3 bases and the J gene lost 0 bases, with 12 bases spanning the gap. CDR3 DNA: TGCGCCAGCAGCTCGGCCCGGGACTACCAAGAGACCCAGTACTTC. It encodes CASSSARDYQETQYF.

This chain uses TRBV5-1 with TRBJ2-1, with 11 bases identical to TRBD2. The ends lost 4 bases at V and 4 bases at J; junction bases unmatched: 4. This CDR3 comprises 15 residues. Germline V gene sequence: CDR1 SGHRS, CDR2 YFSETQ. DNA of the CDR3: TGCGCCAGCAGCGAGACTAGCGGGGTTTACAATGAGCAGTTCTTC. Its protein is CASSETSGVYNEQFF.

This sequence joins TRBV7-3 and TRBJ2-5; TRBD1 aligns across 7 bases. V lost 6 bases and J lost 4; bases outside the gene matches: 5. Germline-derived CDR1 and CDR2 are SGHTA and FQGTGA. This CDR3 contains 13 residues. DNA of the CDR3: TGTGCCAGCAGTCGAGGGGGCGGAGAGACCCAGTACTTC. Its translation is CASSRGGGETQYF. Looking up the rest from reference TRBV7-3 and TRBJ2-5 gives the full variable domain: GAGVSQTPSNKVTEKGKYVELRCDPISGHTALYWYRQSLGQGPEFLIYFQGTGAADDSGLPNDRFFAVRPEGSVSTLKIQRTERGDSAVYLCASSRGGGETQYFGPGTRLLVL.

The gene calls are TRBV6-6 and TRBJ1-2, with 8 bases identical to TRBD1. The CDR3 extends over 15 amino acids. V trimming: 2 bases; J trimming: 6 bases; junction bases outside the gene matches: 8. Looked up from germline, CDR1 is MNHNY and CDR2 is SVGAGI (reference sequence). CDR3 amino acids: CASSYGQGSINGYTF. Here the CDR3 DNA reads TGTGCCAGCAGTTACGGACAGGGCTCAATCAATGGCTACACCTTC.

The chain links TRBV19 to TRBJ1-2; weak D call: TRBD1 (5 bases). Trimming removed 3 bases from V and 7 bases from J, with 15 bases in between. Germline V gene lookup returns CDR1 LNHDA and CDR2 SQIVND (reference sequence). The length of the CDR3 is 14 residues. For the CDR3, the DNA is TGTGCCAGTAGTATTAGCAGGGAAGGTTTTGGCTACACCTTC. This encodes CASSISREGFGYTF.

The V gene is TRBV7-2, the J gene TRBJ2-7; tentatively, D is TRBD2 (6 bases). V lost 8 bases and J 2 bases, leaving 16 bases between the germline ends. The germline CDR1 and CDR2 sequences are SGHTA and FQGNSA. CDR3 length equals 14 residues. Here the CDR3 reads CASGLGGSAYEQYF. For the CDR3, the DNA is TGTGCCAGCGGTTTAGGAGGGAGCGCCTACGAGCAGTACTTC.

The chain is built from TRBV11-2 and TRBJ1-4; a possible D gene is TRBD1 (6 bases). The CDR3 is 13 residues long. Germline CDR1 reads SGHAT; CDR2 reads FQNNGV. The V and J ends lost 2 bases and 5 bases respectively, with 6 bases between them. In DNA form, the CDR3 reads TGTGCCAGCAGCTTAACAGGGAATGAAAAACTGTTTTTT. Its protein is CASSLTGNEKLFF.